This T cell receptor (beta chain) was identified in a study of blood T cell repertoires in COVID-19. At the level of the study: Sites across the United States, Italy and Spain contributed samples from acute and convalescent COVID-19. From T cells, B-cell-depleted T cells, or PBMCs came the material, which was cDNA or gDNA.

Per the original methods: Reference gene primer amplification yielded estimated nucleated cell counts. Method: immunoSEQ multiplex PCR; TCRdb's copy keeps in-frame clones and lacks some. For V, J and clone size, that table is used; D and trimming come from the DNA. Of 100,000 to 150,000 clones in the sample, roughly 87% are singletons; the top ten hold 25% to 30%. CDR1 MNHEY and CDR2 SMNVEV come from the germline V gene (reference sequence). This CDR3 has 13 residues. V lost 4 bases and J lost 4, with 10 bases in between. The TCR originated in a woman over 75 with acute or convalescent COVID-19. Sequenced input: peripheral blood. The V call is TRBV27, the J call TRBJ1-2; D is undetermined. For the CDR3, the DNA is TGTGCCAGCAGTTCACGAGGCTTCTATGGCTACACCTTC. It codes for CASSSRGFYGYTF.